This T cell receptor (beta chain) comes out of a study of T cell responses to AZD1222 COVID-19 vaccine. A word on this clone: The antigen is unknown.

Pooling of second doses given at about 4 or about 12 weeks was done. Overall study results and limits: Baseline seropositivity characterized only six AZD1222 recipients. Repertoires were sampled only after the peak T cell response.

The repertoire was sequenced with immunoSEQ multiplex PCR; TCRdb's copy has only in-frame clones and lacks some. In the table there are about 150,000 clones, around nine tenths of which are singletons. The germline V and J ends were trimmed by 6 bases and 1 base, with 15 bases remaining between them. Germline V gene data show CDR1 as KGHSH and CDR2 as LQKENI. CDR3 size: 15 residues. The clonotype was recovered from an adult who received the AZD1222 COVID-19 vaccine. This specimen consisted of peripheral blood, obtained 28 days after the second AZD1222 dose. This chain uses TRBV18 with TRBJ1-2; D may be TRBD1 (5 bases). The CDR3 nucleotides are TGTGCCAGCTCTCGAGACGGGGCGAATAACTATGGCTACACCTTC. Translated: CASSRDGANNYGYTF.